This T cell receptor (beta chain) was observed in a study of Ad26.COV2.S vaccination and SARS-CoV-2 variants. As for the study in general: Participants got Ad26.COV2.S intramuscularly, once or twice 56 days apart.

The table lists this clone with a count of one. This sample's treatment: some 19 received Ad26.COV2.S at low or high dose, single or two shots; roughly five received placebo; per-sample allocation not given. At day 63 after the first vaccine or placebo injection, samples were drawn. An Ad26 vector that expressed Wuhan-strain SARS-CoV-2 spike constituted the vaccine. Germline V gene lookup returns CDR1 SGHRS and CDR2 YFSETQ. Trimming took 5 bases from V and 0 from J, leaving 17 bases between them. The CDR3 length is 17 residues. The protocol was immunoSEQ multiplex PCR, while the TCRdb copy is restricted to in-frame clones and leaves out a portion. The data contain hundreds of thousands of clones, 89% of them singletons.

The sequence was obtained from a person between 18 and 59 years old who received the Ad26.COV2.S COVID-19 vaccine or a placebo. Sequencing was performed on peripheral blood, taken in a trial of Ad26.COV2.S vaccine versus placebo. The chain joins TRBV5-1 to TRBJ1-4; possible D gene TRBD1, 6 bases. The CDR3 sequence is CASSLWSGAATNEKLFF. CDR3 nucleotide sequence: TGCGCCAGCAGTCTGTGGTCGGGGGCCGCAACTAATGAAAAACTGTTTTTT. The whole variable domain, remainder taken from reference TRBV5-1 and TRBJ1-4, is KAGVTQTPRYLIKTRGQQVTLSCSPISGHRSVSWYQQTPGQGLQFLFEYFSETQRNKGNFPGRFSGRQFSNSRSEMNVSTLELGDSALYLCASSLWSGAATNEKLFFGSGTQLSVL.